The rows below give T cell receptor beta chains drawn from one sample of a study of CD8 T cells in Susac syndrome. MiXCR, applied by TCRdb to the immunoSEQ multiplex PCR reads, yields one record per CDR3 protein. Among approximately 150,000 distinct CDR3 sequences listed, approximately 94% were seen once. Sequencing was carried out using CD4+ T cells from PBMCs. These receptor sequences come from a human donor with Susac syndrome. Each CDR3 is given with its conserved first and last residue. Fields, in order: D gene, J gene, clone size, V gene, CDR3 protein, CDR3 DNA. D genes are given only for firm matches. The size entry is marked missing in some rows and otherwise reads once, few, many or a size class.

NA TRBJ2-3 NA TRBV20-1 CSARDSLTDTQYF TGCAGTGCTAGAGACTCTCTTACAGATACGCAGTATTTT
NA TRBJ1-2 NA TRBV3-1 CASSPNPAYGYTF TGTGCCAGCAGCCCCAATCCCGCCTATGGCTACACCTTC
NA TRBJ1-3 once TRBV6-5 CASSYGGNGPSGNTIYF TGTGCCAGCAGTTACGGGGGAAATGGCCCCTCTGGAAACACCATATATTTT
NA TRBJ1-1 NA TRBV18 CASSPQRNTEAFF TGTGCCAGCTCACCACAGAGAAACACTGAAGCTTTCTTT
NA TRBJ2-2 NA TRBV7-2 CASSLFVAGELFF TGTGCCAGCAGCTTATTCGTCGCCGGGGAGCTGTTTTTT
NA TRBJ2-2 NA TRBV3-1 CASSRKSNTGELFF TGTGCCAGCTCCAGGAAATCGAACACCGGGGAGCTGTTTTTT
NA TRBJ1-6 once TRBV20-1 CSASLGAKNSPLHF TGCAGTGCTAGCCTTGGGGCGAAAAATTCACCCCTCCACTTT
TRBD2 TRBJ2-1 NA TRBV20-1 CSAKRGGHGEQFF TGCAGTGCTAAGCGGGGGGGCCATGGTGAGCAGTTCTTC
TRBD1 TRBJ2-2 NA TRBV12-3/TRBV12-4 CASRRSGTGNTGELFF TGTGCCAGCAGGAGGTCCGGGACAGGGAACACCGGGGAGCTGTTTTTT
TRBD2 TRBJ2-5 NA TRBV20-1 CSARDSSEREGGETQYF TGCAGTGCTAGAGATTCTTCGGAGCGGGAGGGCGGGGAGACCCAGTACTTC
NA TRBJ1-4 NA TRBV7-8 CASSLAGQSNEKLFF TGTGCCAGCAGCTTAGCGGGGCAGTCTAATGAAAAACTGTTTTTT
NA TRBJ1-1 NA TRBV29-1 CSVPGSTEAFF TGCAGCGTCCCTGGGTCCACTGAAGCTTTCTTT
TRBD2 TRBJ2-7 NA TRBV15 CATSSPGLATSSYEQYF TGTGCCACCAGCAGCCCCGGACTAGCGACCAGCTCCTACGAGCAGTACTTC
NA TRBJ1-1 NA TRBV6-5 CASSYGGFTEAFF TGTGCCAGCAGTTACGGGGGGTTCACTGAAGCTTTCTTT
NA TRBJ1-4 once TRBV25-1 CASRGGGAFEKLFF TGTGCCAGCAGGGGGGGAGGCGCTTTTGAAAAACTGTTTTTT
NA TRBJ2-7 NA TRBV9 CASSRDDELVQYF TGTGCCAGCAGCCGGGACGACGAACTGGTGCAGTACTTC
NA TRBJ1-1 NA TRBV5-1 CASSLSSNRVTEAFF TGCGCCAGCAGCTTGTCCAGTAACCGGGTCACTGAAGCTTTCTTT
NA TRBJ2-7 NA TRBV27 CASSRLGEDYEQYF TGTGCCAGCAGTCGTTTGGGTGAGGACTACGAGCAGTACTTC
NA TRBJ1-2 NA TRBV2 CASTQEQGAGYTF TGTGCCAGCACCCAAGAACAGGGCGCCGGCTACACCTTC
NA TRBJ2-5 few TRBV14 CASSQDQETQYF TGTGCCAGCAGCCAAGATCAAGAGACCCAGTACTTC
NA TRBJ2-5 once TRBV3-1 CASTPTGQGWETQYF TGTGCCAGCACCCCAACGGGCCAGGGGTGGGAGACCCAGTACTTC
NA TRBJ2-3 NA TRBV5-1 CASSPYPADTQYF TGCGCCAGCAGCCCGTATCCGGCAGATACGCAGTATTTT
NA TRBJ1-5 NA TRBV29-1 CSVATGQNQPQHF TGCAGCGTTGCGACGGGACAAAATCAGCCCCAGCATTTT
NA TRBJ1-5 NA TRBV28 CASTRGGSAQPQHF TGTGCCAGCACCCGGGGGGGGAGCGCTCAGCCCCAGCATTTT
NA TRBJ1-1 NA TRBV20-1 CSARDPNRVNTEAFF TGCAGTGCTAGAGATCCTAACAGGGTGAACACTGAAGCTTTCTTT
NA TRBJ2-6 NA TRBV9 CASTSRLSGANVLTF TGTGCCAGCACGTCCCGGCTCTCTGGGGCCAACGTCCTGACTTTC
TRBD2 TRBJ2-5 NA TRBV3-1 CASSPIGGDQETQYF TGTGCCAGCAGCCCCATCGGGGGGGACCAAGAGACCCAGTACTTC
NA TRBJ1-5 NA TRBV29-1 CSVETGGVGNQPQHF TGCAGCGTTGAAACCGGAGGGGTTGGCAATCAGCCCCAGCATTTT
NA TRBJ2-7 NA TRBV20-1 CSATWRGYEQYF TGCAGTGCAACCTGGAGGGGGTACGAGCAGTACTTC
NA TRBJ2-7 NA TRBV27 CASSFREPSSGEQYF TGTGCCAGCAGTTTTCGGGAGCCCTCCTCGGGCGAGCAGTACTTC
TRBD2 TRBJ2-5 NA TRBV19 CASSIPLAGGGKTQYF TGTGCCAGTAGTATCCCCCTAGCGGGGGGCGGAAAGACCCAGTACTTC
TRBD2 TRBJ2-7 NA TRBV6-5 CASSSRGTSGSRYEQYF TGTGCCAGCAGTTCCCGAGGGACTAGCGGGAGTCGGTACGAGCAGTACTTC
NA TRBJ2-1 NA TRBV11-2 CASRAGHGGPLYNEQFF TGTGCCAGCAGGGCGGGCCACGGGGGACCTCTCTACAATGAGCAGTTCTTC
TRBD1 TRBJ1-1 NA TRBV20-1 CSAKDRVHTEAFF TGCAGTGCTAAGGACAGGGTGCACACTGAAGCTTTCTTT
NA TRBJ2-1 NA TRBV20-1 CSARRSGAINEQFF TGCAGTGCTCGCCGTAGTGGGGCAATTAATGAGCAGTTCTTC
NA TRBJ1-1 NA TRBV5-1 CASSLTSDGYEAFF TGCGCCAGCAGCTTAACATCAGACGGGTATGAAGCTTTCTTT
NA TRBJ1-6 NA TRBV12-3/TRBV12-4 CASRWGPENSPLHF TGTGCCAGCAGATGGGGGCCAGAGAATTCACCCCTCCACTTT
NA TRBJ1-1 NA TRBV7-9 CASSPQRRNTEAFF TGTGCCAGCAGCCCCCAAAGAAGGAACACTGAAGCTTTCTTT
NA TRBJ2-5 NA TRBV2 CASRRDNQETQYF TGTGCCAGCAGGAGGGACAACCAAGAGACCCAGTACTTC
TRBD1 TRBJ1-1 NA TRBV6-5 CASSTFSGTGGTEAFF TGTGCCAGCAGTACTTTTTCCGGGACAGGGGGCACTGAAGCTTTCTTT
NA TRBJ1-3 NA TRBV19 CASSHRTVTGNTIYF TGTGCCAGTAGTCACCGGACAGTTACGGGAAACACCATATATTTT
NA TRBJ1-2 NA TRBV9 CASSPMNGGGYTF TGTGCCAGCAGCCCTATGAACGGGGGCGGCTACACCTTC
TRBD1 TRBJ2-2 NA TRBV9 CASSVRGLRKTGELFF TGTGCCAGCAGCGTAAGGGGGCTACGGAAAACCGGGGAGCTGTTTTTT
NA TRBJ1-5 NA TRBV9 CASSVRGDFGNQPQHF TGTGCCAGCAGCGTACGGGGAGACTTTGGCAATCAGCCCCAGCATTTT
NA TRBJ2-7 NA TRBV5-1 CASSLVVSPYEQYF TGCGCCAGCAGCTTGGTTGTCAGTCCTTACGAGCAGTACTTC
TRBD2 TRBJ2-1 NA TRBV14 CASSHRDYYNEQFF TGTGCCAGCAGCCATCGGGACTACTACAATGAGCAGTTCTTC
NA TRBJ2-1 NA TRBV20-1 CSATGHSYNEQFF TGCAGTGCTACCGGGCACTCCTACAATGAGCAGTTCTTC
NA TRBJ2-7 NA TRBV2 CASTYTGWNEQYF TGTGCCAGCACTTACACAGGGTGGAACGAGCAGTACTTC
NA TRBJ2-2 NA TRBV5-1 CASGPRVKSTGELFF TGCGCCAGCGGTCCACGGGTAAAGAGCACCGGGGAGCTGTTTTTT